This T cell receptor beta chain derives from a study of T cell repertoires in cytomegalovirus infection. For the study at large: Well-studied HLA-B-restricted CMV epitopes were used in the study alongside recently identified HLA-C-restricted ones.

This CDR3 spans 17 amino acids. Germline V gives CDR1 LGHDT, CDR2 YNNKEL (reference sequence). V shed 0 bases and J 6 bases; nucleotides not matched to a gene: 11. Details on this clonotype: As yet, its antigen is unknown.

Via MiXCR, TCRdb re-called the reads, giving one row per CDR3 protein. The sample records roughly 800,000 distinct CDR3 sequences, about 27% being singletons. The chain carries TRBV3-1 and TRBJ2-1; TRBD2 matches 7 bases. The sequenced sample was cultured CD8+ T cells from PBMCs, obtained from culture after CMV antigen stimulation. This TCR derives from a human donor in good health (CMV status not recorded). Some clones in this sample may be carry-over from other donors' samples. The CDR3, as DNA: TGTGCCAGCAGCCAAGACAGGGCGGGGGATTATCTCAATGAGCAGTTCTTC. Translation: CASSQDRAGDYLNEQFF.